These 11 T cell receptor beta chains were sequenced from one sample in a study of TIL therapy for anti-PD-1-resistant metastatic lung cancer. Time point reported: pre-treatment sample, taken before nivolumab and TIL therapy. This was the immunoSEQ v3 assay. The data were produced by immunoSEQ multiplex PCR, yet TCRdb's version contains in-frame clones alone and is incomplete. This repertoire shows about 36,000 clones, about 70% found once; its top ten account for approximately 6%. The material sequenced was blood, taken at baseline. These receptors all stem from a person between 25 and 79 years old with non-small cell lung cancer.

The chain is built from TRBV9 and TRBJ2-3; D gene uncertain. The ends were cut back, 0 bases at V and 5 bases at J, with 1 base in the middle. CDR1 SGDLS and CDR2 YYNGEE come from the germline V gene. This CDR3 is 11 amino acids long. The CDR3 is CASSVEDTQYF. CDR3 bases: TGTGCCAGCAGCGTAGAAGATACGCAGTATTTT.

CDR3 in DNA: TGTGCCAGCAGTTTAATTTTCGTGGGCACTGAAGCTTTCTTT. Its translation: CASSLIFVGTEAFF. The chain combines TRBV28 with TRBJ1-1; D unclear. Trimming cost V 2 bases and J 4 bases, with 11 bases left between them. The CDR3 length is 14 residues. Per the germline V gene, CDR1 is MDHEN and CDR2 is SYDVKM. The entire variable domain, with the rest obtained from reference TRBV28 and TRBJ1-1, is as follows: DVKVTQSSRYLVKRTGEKVFLECVQDMDHENMFWYRQDPGLGLRLIYFSYDVKMKEKGDIPEGYSVSREKKERFSLILESASTNQTSMYLCASSLIFVGTEAFFGQGTRLTVV.

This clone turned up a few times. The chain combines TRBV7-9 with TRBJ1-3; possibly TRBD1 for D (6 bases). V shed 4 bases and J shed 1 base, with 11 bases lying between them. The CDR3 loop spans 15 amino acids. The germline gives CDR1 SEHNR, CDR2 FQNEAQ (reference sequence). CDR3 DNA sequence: TGTGCCAGCAGCTCAATACAGGGTTCTGGAAACACCATATATTTT. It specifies CASSSIQGSGNTIYF.

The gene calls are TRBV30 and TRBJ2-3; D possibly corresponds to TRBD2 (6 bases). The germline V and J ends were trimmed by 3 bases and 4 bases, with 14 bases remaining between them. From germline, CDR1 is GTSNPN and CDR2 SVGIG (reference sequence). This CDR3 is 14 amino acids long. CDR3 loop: CAWRSAGPPDTQYF. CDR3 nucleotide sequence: TGTGCCTGGAGATCGGCGGGACCCCCAGATACGCAGTATTTT.

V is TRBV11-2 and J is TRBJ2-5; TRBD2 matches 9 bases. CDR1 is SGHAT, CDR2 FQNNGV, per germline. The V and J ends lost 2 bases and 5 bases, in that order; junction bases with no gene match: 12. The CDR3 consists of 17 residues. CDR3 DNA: TGTGCCAGCAGCTTAAGTCGCCGGCGGGAGGGTAAGGAGACCCAGTACTTC. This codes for CASSLSRRREGKETQYF.

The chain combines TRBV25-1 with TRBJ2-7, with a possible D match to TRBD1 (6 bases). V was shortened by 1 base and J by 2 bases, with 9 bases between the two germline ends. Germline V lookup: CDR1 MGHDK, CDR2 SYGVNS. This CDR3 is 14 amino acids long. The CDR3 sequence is CASSESGAAYEQYF. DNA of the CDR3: TGTGCCAGCAGTGAATCAGGGGCCGCCTACGAGCAGTACTTC.

As DNA, the CDR3 is TGCGCCAGCAGCCAAGGTGCCGGGGCCAACGTCCTGACTTTC. Amino acid sequence: CASSQGAGANVLTF. V and J are TRBV4-1 and TRBJ2-6; no reliable D call. Germline V CDR1 and CDR2: MGHRA, YSYEKL. V lost 1 base, J lost 4 bases, and 5 bases lay in between. The CDR3 loop spans 14 amino acids.

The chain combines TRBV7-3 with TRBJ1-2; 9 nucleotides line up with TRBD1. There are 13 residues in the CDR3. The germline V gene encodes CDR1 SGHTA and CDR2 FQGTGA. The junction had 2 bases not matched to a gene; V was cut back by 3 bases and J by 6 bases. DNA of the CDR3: TGTGCCAGCAGCTTTCGACAGGGGGATGGCTACACCTTC. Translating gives CASSFRQGDGYTF.

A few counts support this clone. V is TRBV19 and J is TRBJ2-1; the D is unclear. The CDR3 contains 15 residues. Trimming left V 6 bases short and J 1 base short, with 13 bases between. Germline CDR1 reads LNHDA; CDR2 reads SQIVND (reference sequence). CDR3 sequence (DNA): TGTGCCAGTAGCCTGGTGGGGAATTCCTACAATGAGCAGTTCTTC. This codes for CASSLVGNSYNEQFF.

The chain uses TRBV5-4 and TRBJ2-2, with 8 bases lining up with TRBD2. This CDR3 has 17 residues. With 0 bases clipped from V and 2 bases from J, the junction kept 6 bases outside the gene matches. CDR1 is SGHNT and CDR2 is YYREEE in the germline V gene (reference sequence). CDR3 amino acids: CASSLALAGGNTGELFF. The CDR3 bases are TGTGCCAGCAGCTTGGCCCTGGCGGGGGGCAACACCGGGGAGCTGTTTTTT.

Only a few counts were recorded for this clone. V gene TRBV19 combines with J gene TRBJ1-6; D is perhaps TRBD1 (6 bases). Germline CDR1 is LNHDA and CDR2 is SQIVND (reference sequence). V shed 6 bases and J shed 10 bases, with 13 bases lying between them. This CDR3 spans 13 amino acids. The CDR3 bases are TGTGCCAGTAGACAGGGAGGAGGGTCACCCCTCCACTTT. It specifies CASRQGGGSPLHF.